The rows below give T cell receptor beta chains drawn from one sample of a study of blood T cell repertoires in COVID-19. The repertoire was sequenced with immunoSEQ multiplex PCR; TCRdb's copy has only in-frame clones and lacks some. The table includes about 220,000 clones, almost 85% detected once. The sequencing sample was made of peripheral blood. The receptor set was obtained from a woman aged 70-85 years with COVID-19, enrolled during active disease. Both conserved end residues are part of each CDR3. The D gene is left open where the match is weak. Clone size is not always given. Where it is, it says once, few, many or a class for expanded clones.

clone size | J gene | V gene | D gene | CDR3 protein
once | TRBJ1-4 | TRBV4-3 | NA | CASSQGLRASDEKLFF
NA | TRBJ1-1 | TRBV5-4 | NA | CASSLAAGLNTEAFF
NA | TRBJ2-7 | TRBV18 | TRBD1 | CASSRAGGPYEQYF
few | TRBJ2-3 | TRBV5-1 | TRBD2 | CASSSSAGDTDTQYF
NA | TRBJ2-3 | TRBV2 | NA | CASSEATGTDTQYF
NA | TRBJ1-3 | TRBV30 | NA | CAWSRTDSGNTIYF
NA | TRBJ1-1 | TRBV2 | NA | CASTSQGRNTEAFF
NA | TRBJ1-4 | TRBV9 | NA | CASSPGVANEKLFF
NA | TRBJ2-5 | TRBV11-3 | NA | CASSSRQSETQYF
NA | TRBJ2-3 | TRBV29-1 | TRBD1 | CSGRQGGPDTQYF
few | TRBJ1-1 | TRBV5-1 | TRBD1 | CASSPGQGPNTEAFF
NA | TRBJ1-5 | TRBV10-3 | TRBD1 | CATRTGDQPQHF
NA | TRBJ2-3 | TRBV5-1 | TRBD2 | CASTPVGSGISTDTQYF
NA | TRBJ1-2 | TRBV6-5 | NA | CASSYSGAGQMGGYTF
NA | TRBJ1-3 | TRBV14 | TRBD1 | CASRRTGTGRASGNTIYF
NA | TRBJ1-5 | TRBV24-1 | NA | CATADRNNQPQHF
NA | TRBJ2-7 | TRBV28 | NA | CASSSTLSYEQYF
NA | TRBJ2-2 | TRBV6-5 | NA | CASSYRGGAGELFF
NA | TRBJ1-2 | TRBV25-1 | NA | CASSADGANYGYTF
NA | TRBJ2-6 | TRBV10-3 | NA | CAISDPYSGANVLTF
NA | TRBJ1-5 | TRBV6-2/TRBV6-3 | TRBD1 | CASSYPTGMVEPQHF
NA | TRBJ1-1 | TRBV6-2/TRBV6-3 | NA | CASSYSTGNTEAFF
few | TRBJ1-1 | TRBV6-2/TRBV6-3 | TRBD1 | CASSPQGGGLTEAFF
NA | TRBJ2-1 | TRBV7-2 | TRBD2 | CASSLWAGGGEQFF
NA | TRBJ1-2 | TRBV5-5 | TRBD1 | CASSLGQGSHGYTF
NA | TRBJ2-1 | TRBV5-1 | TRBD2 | CASRGGLAGGINEQFF
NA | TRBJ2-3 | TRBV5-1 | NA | CASSPGGVRRADTQYF
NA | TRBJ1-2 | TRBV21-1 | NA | CASCRWGAPKGTGYGYTF